A single sample gave rise to the 22 T cell receptor beta chains below, sequenced in a study of T-cell memory formation after mild COVID-19. TCRdb fed the 5' RACE reads into MiXCR, producing one record per CDR3 protein. The sample has some 330,000 distinct CDR3 sequences, roughly 20% seen once. The specimen was PBMCs or a T cell subset sorted from them (not recorded which). These receptors were obtained from an adult woman who had mild COVID-19 (a few samples of this study predate the infection). Cell type and time point are not known.

This clonotype was seen a few times. The J gene is TRBJ1-5, the V gene TRBV6-2 or TRBV6-3; 11 bases are a match to TRBD1. V shed 2 bases, J shed 7 bases, and the junction held 13 bases outside the gene matches. The length of the CDR3 is 18 residues. Germline CDR1 and CDR2: MNHEY and SVGEGT. CDR3 residues: CASSYTRRDRGKEQPQHF. DNA for the CDR3: TGTGCCAGCAGTTACACACGCCGGGACAGGGGGAAGGAACAGCCCCAGCATTTT.

This clonotype has just a few counts. The chain has TRBV5-5 and TRBJ2-1; D may be TRBD1 (5 bases). V was pared by 6 bases and J by 6 bases, with 25 bases between. CDR1 and CDR2 from the germline V gene are SGHKS and YYEKEE (reference sequence). The CDR3 sequence is 17 residues long. The CDR3 DNA sequence: TGTGCCAGCAACCCTCCATGGGGCGGCCCGACCGTCAATGAGCAGTTCTTC. This translates into CASNPPWGGPTVNEQFF.

This clonotype is a singleton in its sample. The rearrangement joins TRBV24-1 to TRBJ2-7; 14 bases map to TRBD2. CDR1 is KGHDR, CDR2 SFDVKD, per germline. CDR3 length: 16 amino acids. Trimming cost V 4 bases and J 6 bases; bases outside gene matches: 7. The CDR3 region has the DNA TGTGCCACCAGTGAACCCGGGACTAGCGGGAGTGGCGAGCAGTACTTC. Protein sequence: CATSEPGTSGSGEQYF.

This chain joins TRBV27 and TRBJ2-7; D remains ambiguous. Germline V gives CDR1 MNHEY, CDR2 SMNVEV (reference sequence). The length of the CDR3 is 13 residues. The V and J ends lost 6 bases and 0 bases respectively, with 9 bases between them. The CDR3 DNA reads TGTGCCAGCAGCCAGACCCGCTCCTACGAGCAGTACTTC. This sequence encodes CASSQTRSYEQYF.

V and J are TRBV12-3 or TRBV12-4 and TRBJ1-6; a possible D gene is TRBD1 (6 bases). V was pared by 2 bases and J by 10 bases, with 12 bases between. The CDR3 is 14 residues long. The CDR3 DNA is TGTGCCAGCAGTTTAATCCAGGGGCAATCACCCCTCCACTTT. Amino acid sequence: CASSLIQGQSPLHF.

This clonotype occurred a few times. V and J are TRBV18 and TRBJ2-3; D is tentatively TRBD1 or TRBD2 (5 bases each). This CDR3 comprises 15 residues. V was cut by 3 bases and J by 0 bases, with 10 bases left in between. CDR1 and CDR2 (germline): KGHSH, LQKENI. DNA for the CDR3: TGTGCCAGCTCACCCGGGACGTTGAGCACAGATACGCAGTATTTT. Translation: CASSPGTLSTDTQYF.

This clonotype turned up a few times. The chain has TRBV6-5 and TRBJ2-7; TRBD1 is a possible D gene (5 bases). Germline assignment: CDR1 MNHEY and CDR2 SVGAGI. V was trimmed by 4 bases and J by 5 bases, leaving 12 bases between them. The CDR3 is 13 residues long. CDR3 coding DNA: TGTGCCAGCAGTTTAGGGGTGCTAAACGAGCAGTACTTC. Its protein product is CASSLGVLNEQYF.

CDR3 sequence (DNA): TGCAGTGCCAGAAAAACCCCAGGACAGGGTGGGGTGGGCTACGAGCAGTACTTC. Amino acid sequence: CSARKTPGQGGVGYEQYF. This chain connects TRBV20-1 to TRBJ2-7; 8 bases are shared with TRBD1. With V trimmed by 6 bases and J by 3 bases, 22 bases remained unmatched. The germline CDR1 and CDR2 sequences are DFQATT and SNEGSKA (reference sequence). The length of the CDR3 is 18 residues.

This clonotype was counted a few times. The V and J genes are TRBV6-5 and TRBJ1-5; weak D call: TRBD1 (6 bases). Germline-derived CDR1 and CDR2 are MNHEY and SVGAGI. The CDR3 covers 13 residues. V was shortened by 6 bases and J by 5 bases, with 11 bases between the two germline ends. The CDR3 sequence: CASRRGGDQPQHF. As DNA, the CDR3 is TGTGCCAGCAGAAGGGGGGGGGATCAGCCCCAGCATTTT.

V is TRBV9 and J is TRBJ2-3; D not resolved. Germline values: CDR1 SGDLS, CDR2 YYNGEE. The V and J ends lost 3 bases and 1 base respectively, with 6 bases between them. The CDR3 totals 13 residues. For the CDR3, the DNA is TGTGCCAGCAGCGCGTGGGGCACAGATACGCAGTATTTT. Protein sequence: CASSAWGTDTQYF.

The chain couples TRBV6-5 to TRBJ1-5; the match to TRBD1 covers 7 bases. V was pared by 9 bases and J by 3 bases, with 5 bases of the junction left unmatched. This CDR3 is 13 amino acids long. Germline V gene sequence: CDR1 MNHEY, CDR2 SVGAGI. In DNA, the CDR3 is TGTGCCAGTGGGACAGACTACAATCAGCCCCAGCATTTT. Translation gives CASGTDYNQPQHF.

The chain carries TRBV29-1 and TRBJ1-2; possibly TRBD1 for D (5 bases). The germline gives CDR1 SQVTM, CDR2 ANQGSEA. The CDR3 spans 12 residues. Between the trimmed V and J ends, which lost 7 bases and 7 bases, there was a span of 16 bases. The CDR3 sequence: CSAARQGGGYTF. CDR3 nucleotides: TGCAGCGCTGCACGGCAGGGAGGTGGCTACACCTTC.

This clonotype was picked up a small number of times. The chain joins TRBV12-3 or TRBV12-4 to TRBJ1-5; D is undetermined. The CDR3 loop spans 12 amino acids. Trimming took 5 bases from V and 9 from J, leaving 11 bases between them. In DNA, the CDR3 is TGTGCCAGCAGTCACAGTGGGCGGCCCCAGCATTTT. It translates to CASSHSGRPQHF.

This clonotype occurred a few times. This chain links TRBV5-1 with TRBJ1-1; D perhaps matches TRBD1 (6 bases). The CDR3 has 13 residues. The V end lost 6 bases, the J end lost 3 bases, and 12 bases lay between the germline ends. Germline V gives CDR1 SGHRS, CDR2 YFSETQ. The CDR3 sequence: CASNREADTEAFF. The CDR3 region has the DNA TGCGCCAGCAACAGGGAAGCGGACACTGAAGCTTTCTTT.

J is TRBJ2-7 and V is TRBV4-2; 7 bases line up with TRBD2. Germline V gene sequence: CDR1 LGHNA, CDR2 YNFKEQ. V shed 3 bases, J shed 7 bases, and the junction held 9 bases outside the gene matches. The CDR3 covers 14 residues. CDR3: CASSQDRDYFEQYF. CDR3 nucleotide sequence: TGTGCCAGCAGCCAGGATCGGGACTATTTTGAGCAGTACTTC.

This clonotype was counted between two and nine times. The chain recombines TRBV4-1 with TRBJ2-7; 9 positions match TRBD2. The trim removed 3 bases at V and 0 bases at J, leaving 9 bases unmatched. CDR1 is MGHRA, CDR2 YSYEKL, per germline. This CDR3 is 17 amino acids long. Here the CDR3 reads CASSQGFEREDSYEQYF. As DNA, the CDR3 is TGCGCCAGCAGCCAGGGATTCGAGCGGGAGGACTCCTACGAGCAGTACTTC.

This rearrangement joins TRBV12-3 or TRBV12-4 to TRBJ1-5; D is undetermined. This CDR3 region has 17 residues. Trimming cost V 2 bases and J 0 bases, with 14 bases left between them. CDR3 loop: CASSLMATQYSNQPQHF. Here the CDR3 DNA reads TGTGCCAGCAGTTTAATGGCGACACAATATAGCAATCAGCCCCAGCATTTT.

This clonotype was counted between two and nine times. V and J are TRBV20-1 and TRBJ2-7; D unclear. The length of the CDR3 is 12 residues. Per germline, CDR1 DFQATT and CDR2 SNEGSKA (reference sequence). V dropped 2 bases and J dropped 2 bases, with 7 bases sitting between them. The CDR3 DNA is TGCAGTGCTAGAACAGCCACCTACGAGCAGTACTTC. This translates into CSARTATYEQYF.

V and J are TRBV4-3 and TRBJ2-5; D is possibly TRBD2 (6 bases). V was pared by 0 bases and J by 3 bases, with 17 bases between. Germline CDR1 is LGHNA and CDR2 is YSLEER. The CDR3 has 17 amino acids. The CDR3 nucleotides read TGCGCCAGCAGCCAAGATTTCGGGGGAATACCCAAAGAGACCCAGTACTTC. This sequence encodes CASSQDFGGIPKETQYF.

This clonotype was detected only once. CDR3 residues: CSAREGPSNQPQHF. CDR3 nucleotide sequence: TGCAGTGCTAGAGAGGGACCAAGCAATCAGCCCCAGCATTTT. The chain uses TRBV20-1 and TRBJ1-5; D is perhaps TRBD1 (5 bases). Germline assignment: CDR1 DFQATT and CDR2 SNEGSKA (reference sequence). The CDR3 has 14 amino acids. Trimming shortened V by 0 bases and J by 1 base, and 7 bases separated the two germline ends.

The chain uses TRBV10-3 and TRBJ1-1; unclear D gene. CDR3 size: 13 residues. The V gene lost 8 bases and the J gene lost 4 bases, with 14 bases spanning the gap. Per the germline V gene, CDR1 is ENHRY and CDR2 is SYGVKD. DNA of the CDR3: TGTGCCATCGGGATGGCAGGAACCACTGAAGCTTTCTTT. Its translation is CAIGMAGTTEAFF.

The J gene is TRBJ2-7, the V gene TRBV5-1; unclear D gene. Per germline, CDR1 SGHRS and CDR2 YFSETQ. The CDR3 loop spans 15 amino acids. The V end lost 1 base, the J end lost 2 bases, and 13 bases lay between the germline ends. CDR3 residues: CASSLLTVAAYEQYF. CDR3 sequence (DNA): TGCGCCAGCAGCTTGTTAACGGTGGCAGCCTACGAGCAGTACTTC.